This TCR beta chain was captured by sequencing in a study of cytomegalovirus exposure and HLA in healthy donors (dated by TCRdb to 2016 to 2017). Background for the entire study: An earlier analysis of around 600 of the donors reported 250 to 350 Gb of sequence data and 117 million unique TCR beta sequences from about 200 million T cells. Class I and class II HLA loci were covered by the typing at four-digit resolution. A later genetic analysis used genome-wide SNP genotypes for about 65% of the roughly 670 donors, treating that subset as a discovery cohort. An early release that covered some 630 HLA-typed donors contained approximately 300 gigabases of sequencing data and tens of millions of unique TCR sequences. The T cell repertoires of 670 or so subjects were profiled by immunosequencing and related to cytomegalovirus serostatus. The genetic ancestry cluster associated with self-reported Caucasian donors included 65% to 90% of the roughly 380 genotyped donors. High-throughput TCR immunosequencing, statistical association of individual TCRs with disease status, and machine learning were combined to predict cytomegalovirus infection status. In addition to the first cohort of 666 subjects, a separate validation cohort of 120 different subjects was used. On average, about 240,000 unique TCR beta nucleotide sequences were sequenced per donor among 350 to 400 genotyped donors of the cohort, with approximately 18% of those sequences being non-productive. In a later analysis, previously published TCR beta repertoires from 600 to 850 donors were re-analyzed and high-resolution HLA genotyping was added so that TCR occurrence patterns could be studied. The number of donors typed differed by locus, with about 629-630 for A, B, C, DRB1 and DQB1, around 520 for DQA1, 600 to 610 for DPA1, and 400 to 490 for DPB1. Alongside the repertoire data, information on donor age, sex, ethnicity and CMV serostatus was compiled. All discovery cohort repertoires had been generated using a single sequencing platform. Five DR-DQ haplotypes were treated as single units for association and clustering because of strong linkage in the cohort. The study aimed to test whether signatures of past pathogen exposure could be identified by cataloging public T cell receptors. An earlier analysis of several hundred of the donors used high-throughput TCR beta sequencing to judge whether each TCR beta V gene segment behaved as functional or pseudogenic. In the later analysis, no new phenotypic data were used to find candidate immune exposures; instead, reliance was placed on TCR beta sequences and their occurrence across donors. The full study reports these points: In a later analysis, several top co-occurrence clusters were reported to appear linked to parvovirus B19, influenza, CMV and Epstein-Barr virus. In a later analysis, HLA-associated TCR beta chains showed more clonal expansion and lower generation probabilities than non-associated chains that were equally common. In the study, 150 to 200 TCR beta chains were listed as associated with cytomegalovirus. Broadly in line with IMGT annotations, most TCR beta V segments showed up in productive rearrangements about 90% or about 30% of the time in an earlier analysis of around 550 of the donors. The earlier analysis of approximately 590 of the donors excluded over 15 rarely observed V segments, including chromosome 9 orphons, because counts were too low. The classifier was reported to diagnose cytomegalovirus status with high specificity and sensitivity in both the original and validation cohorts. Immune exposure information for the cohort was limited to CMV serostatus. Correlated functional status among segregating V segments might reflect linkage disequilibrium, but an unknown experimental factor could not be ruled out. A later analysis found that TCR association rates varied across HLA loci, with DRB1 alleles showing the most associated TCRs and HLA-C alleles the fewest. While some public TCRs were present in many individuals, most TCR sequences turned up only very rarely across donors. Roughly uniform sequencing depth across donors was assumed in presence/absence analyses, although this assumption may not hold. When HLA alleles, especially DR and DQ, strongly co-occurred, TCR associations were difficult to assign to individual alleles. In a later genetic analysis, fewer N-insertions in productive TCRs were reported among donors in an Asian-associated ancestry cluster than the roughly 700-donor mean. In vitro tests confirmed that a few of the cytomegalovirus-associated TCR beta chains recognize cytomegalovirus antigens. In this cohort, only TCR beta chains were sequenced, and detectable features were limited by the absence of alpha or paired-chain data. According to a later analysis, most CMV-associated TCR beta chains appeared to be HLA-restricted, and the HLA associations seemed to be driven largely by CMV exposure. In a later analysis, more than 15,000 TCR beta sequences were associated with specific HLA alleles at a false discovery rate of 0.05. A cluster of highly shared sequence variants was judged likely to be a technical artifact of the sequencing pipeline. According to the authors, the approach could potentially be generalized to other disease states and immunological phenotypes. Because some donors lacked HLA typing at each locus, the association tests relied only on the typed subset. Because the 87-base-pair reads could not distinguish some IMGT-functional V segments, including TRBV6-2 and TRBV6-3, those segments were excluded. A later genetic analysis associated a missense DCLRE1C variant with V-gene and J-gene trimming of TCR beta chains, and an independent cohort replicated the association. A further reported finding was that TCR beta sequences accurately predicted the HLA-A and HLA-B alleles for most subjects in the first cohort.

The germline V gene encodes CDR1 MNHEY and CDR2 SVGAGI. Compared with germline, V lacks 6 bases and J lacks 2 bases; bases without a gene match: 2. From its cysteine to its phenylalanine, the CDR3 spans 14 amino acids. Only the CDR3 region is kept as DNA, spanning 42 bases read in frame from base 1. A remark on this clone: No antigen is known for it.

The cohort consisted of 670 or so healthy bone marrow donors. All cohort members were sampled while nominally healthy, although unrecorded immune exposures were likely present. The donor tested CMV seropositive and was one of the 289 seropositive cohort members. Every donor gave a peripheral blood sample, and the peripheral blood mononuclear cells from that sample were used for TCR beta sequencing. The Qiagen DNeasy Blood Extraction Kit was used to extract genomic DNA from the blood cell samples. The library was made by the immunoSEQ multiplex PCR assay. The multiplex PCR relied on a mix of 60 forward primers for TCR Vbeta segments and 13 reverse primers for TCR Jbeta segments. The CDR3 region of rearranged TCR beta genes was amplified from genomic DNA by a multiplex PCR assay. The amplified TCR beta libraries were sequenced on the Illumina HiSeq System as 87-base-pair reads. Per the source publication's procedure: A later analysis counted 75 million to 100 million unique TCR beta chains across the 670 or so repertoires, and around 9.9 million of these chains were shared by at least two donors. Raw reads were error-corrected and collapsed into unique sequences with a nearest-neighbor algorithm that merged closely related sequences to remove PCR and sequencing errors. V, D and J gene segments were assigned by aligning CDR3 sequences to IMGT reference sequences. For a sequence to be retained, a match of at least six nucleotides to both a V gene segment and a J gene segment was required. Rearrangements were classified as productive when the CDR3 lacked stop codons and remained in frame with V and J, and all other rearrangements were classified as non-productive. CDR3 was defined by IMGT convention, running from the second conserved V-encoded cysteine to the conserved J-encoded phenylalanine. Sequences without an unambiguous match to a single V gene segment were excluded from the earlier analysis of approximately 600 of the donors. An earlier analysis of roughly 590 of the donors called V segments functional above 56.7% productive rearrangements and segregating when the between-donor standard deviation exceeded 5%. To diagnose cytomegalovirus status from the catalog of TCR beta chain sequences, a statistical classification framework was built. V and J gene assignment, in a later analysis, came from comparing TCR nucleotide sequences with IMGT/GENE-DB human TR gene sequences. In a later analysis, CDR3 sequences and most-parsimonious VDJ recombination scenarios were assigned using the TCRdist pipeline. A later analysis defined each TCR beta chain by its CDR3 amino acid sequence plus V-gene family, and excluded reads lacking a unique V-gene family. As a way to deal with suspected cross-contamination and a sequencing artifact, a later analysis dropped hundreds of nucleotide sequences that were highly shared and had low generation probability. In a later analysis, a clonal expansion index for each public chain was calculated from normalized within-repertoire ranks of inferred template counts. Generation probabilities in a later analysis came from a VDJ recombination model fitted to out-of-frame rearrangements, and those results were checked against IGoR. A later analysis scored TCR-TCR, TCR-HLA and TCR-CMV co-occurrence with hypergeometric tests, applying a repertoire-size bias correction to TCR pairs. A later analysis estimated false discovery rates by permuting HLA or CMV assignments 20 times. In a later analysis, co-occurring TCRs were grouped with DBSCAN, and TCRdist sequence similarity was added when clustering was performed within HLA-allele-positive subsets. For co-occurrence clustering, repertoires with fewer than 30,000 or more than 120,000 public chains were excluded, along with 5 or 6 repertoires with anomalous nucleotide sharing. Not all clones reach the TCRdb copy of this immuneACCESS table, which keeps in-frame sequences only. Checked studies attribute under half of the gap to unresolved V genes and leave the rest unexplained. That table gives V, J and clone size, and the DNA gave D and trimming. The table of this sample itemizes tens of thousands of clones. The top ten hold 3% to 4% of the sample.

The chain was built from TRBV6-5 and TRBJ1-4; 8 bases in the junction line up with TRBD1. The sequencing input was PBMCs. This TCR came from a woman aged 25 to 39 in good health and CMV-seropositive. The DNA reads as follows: TGTGCCAGCAGATACAGGGGGACTAATGAAAAACTGTTTTTT. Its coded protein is CASRYRGTNEKLFF.